At least ten counts were recorded for the clone carrying this TCR beta chain. The junction had 16 bases not matched to a gene; V was cut back by 7 bases and J by 5 bases. CDR1 MNHNS and CDR2 SASEGT come from the germline V gene. The CDR3 has 16 amino acids. The sample comes from a study of T cells in Graves' hyperthyroidism and ophthalmopathy. Study as a whole: The blood sample was taken at first diagnosis, before treatment began.

Those patients with uncontrolled infection, other autoimmune disease, pregnancy or lactation were excluded. PBMCs were obtained from 9.5 to 10 ml fresh peripheral blood. What was amplified from RNA transcripts were TCR beta CDR3 regions. First-round RT-PCR with HTBI primers amplified the TCR CDR3 region. TCRdb fed the multiplex PCR reads into MiXCR, producing one record per CDR3 protein. The table has around 420,000 distinct CDR3 sequences, roughly 13% seen once; the top ten hold 5.3%. This TCR was sampled from a young woman with Graves' hyperthyroidism. V usage is TRBV6-1 and J usage is TRBJ1-1, with TRBD1 matching over 7 bases. Source material: blood. CDR3 in amino acids: CASINDRALGGTEAFF. The CDR3 nucleotides are TGTGCCAGCATCAACGACAGGGCCCTTGGGGGAACTGAAGCTTTCTTT.